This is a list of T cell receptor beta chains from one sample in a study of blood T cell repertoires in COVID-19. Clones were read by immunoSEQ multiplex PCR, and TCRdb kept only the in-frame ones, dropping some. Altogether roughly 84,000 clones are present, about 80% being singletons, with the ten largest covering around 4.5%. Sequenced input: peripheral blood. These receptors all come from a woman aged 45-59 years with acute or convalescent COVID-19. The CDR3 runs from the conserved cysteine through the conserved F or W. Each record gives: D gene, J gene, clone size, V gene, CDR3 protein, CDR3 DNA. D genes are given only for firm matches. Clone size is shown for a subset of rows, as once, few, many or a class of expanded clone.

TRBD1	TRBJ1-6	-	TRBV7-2	CASSINLRDSRDSPLHF	TGTGCCAGCAGCATCAACCTGAGGGACAGCCGGGATTCACCCCTCCACTTT
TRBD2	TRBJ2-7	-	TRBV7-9	CASSLAFERGDSYEQYF	TGTGCCAGCAGCTTAGCGTTTGAGCGGGGGGACTCCTACGAGCAGTACTTC
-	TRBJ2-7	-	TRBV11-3	CASSLDGLSRGEQYF	TGTGCCAGCAGCTTAGATGGTTTGTCTCGGGGGGAGCAGTACTTC
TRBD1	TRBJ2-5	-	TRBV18	CASSPIGGKQETQYF	TGTGCCAGCTCACCAATAGGGGGCAAACAAGAGACCCAGTACTTC
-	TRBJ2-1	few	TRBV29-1	CSVDAGVSYNEQFF	TGCAGCGTTGATGCCGGGGTCTCCTACAATGAGCAGTTCTTC
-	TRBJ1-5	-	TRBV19	CASRDSYGKPQHF	TGTGCCAGTAGGGACAGCTATGGGAAGCCCCAGCATTTT
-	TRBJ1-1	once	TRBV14	CASSFGQMNTEAFF	TGTGCCAGCAGCTTCGGACAGATGAACACTGAAGCTTTCTTT
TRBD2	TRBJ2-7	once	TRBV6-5	CASSLSGGLSYEQYF	TGTGCCAGCAGTCTTAGCGGGGGCCTATCCTACGAGCAGTACTTC
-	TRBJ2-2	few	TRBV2	CASTRGNTGELFF	TGTGCCAGCACCCGGGGAAACACCGGGGAGCTGTTTTTT
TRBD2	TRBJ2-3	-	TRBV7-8	CASRFTSGGLTDTQYF	TGTGCCAGCAGATTCACTAGCGGGGGCCTCACAGATACGCAGTATTTT
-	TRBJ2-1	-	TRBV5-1	CASSFASVEQFF	TGCGCCAGCAGCTTCGCTAGCGTTGAGCAGTTCTTC
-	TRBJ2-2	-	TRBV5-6	CASSPKGDPGELFF	TGTGCCAGCAGCCCGAAGGGGGACCCCGGGGAGCTGTTTTTT
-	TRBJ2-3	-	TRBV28	CASSLQGDTQYF	TGTGCCAGCAGTCTCCAGGGGGATACGCAGTATTTT
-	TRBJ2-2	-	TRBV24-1	CATSEGRGSNTGELFF	TGTGCCACCAGTGAGGGTCGGGGGTCGAACACCGGGGAGCTGTTTTTT
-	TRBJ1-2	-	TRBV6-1	CASSERQGIWNGYTF	TGTGCCAGCAGTGAAAGGCAGGGGATCTGGAATGGCTACACCTTC
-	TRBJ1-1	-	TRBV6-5	CASRPLLGGTEAFF	TGTGCCAGCCGCCCTTTGCTGGGAGGCACTGAAGCTTTCTTT
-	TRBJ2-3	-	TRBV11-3	CASSGEPPDTQYF	TGTGCCAGCAGCGGGGAGCCCCCGGATACGCAGTATTTT
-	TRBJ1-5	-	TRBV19	CASTVSRGNQPQHF	TGTGCCAGTACGGTCTCTCGAGGGAATCAGCCCCAGCATTTT
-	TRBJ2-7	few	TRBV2	CASSLGLYEQYF	TGTGCCAGCAGCCTCGGACTCTACGAGCAGTACTTC
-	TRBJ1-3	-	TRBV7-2	CASRRGSGNTIYF	TGTGCCAGCAGACGAGGGTCTGGAAACACCATATATTTT
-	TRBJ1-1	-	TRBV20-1	CSALGPEGAFF	TGCAGTGCCCTAGGGCCCGAGGGAGCTTTCTTT
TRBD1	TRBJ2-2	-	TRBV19	CASSWDRDTGELFF	TGTGCCAGTAGTTGGGACAGGGACACCGGGGAGCTGTTTTTT
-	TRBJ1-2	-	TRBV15	CATSRGAGGDGYTF	TGTGCCACCAGCAGAGGCGCGGGGGGGGATGGCTACACCTTC
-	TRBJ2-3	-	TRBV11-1	CASSLGRGGTDTQYF	TGTGCCAGCAGTCTCGGCAGGGGTGGCACAGATACGCAGTATTTT
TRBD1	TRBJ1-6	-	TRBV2	CASRTGTGVSPLHF	TGTGCCAGCAGGACCGGGACAGGGGTGTCACCCCTCCACTTT
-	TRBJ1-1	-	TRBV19	CASRRGRSEAFF	TGTGCCAGTAGACGGGGAAGGTCTGAAGCTTTCTTT
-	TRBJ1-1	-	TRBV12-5	CASGSSTEPGRNTEAFF	TGTGCTAGTGGTTCCTCCACAGAACCGGGGAGGAACACTGAAGCTTTCTTT
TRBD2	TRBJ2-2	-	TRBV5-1	CASTLAGGPTGELFF	TGCGCCAGCACCCTAGCGGGGGGGCCCACCGGGGAGCTGTTTTTT
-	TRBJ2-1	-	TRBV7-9	CASSVTETSYNEQFF	TGTGCCAGCAGCGTGACAGAAACTTCCTACAATGAGCAGTTCTTC
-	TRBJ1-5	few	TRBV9	CASSVDGANQPQHF	TGTGCCAGCAGCGTCGATGGGGCCAATCAGCCCCAGCATTTT
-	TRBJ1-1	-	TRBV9	CASTPFKGTTNTEAFF	TGTGCCAGCACCCCTTTTAAGGGGACAACTAACACTGAAGCTTTCTTT
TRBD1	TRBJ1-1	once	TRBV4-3	CASSLLGQGGTEAFF	TGCGCCAGCAGCCTACTCGGACAGGGAGGCACTGAAGCTTTCTTT
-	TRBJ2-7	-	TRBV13	CASSFKGLTGLPYEQYF	TGTGCCAGCAGTTTTAAGGGGTTAACAGGCCTCCCCTACGAGCAGTACTTC
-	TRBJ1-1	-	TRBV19	CASSPGRATEAFF	TGTGCCAGTAGTCCCGGCAGGGCTACTGAAGCTTTCTTT
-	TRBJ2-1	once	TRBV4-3	CASSQDERRTYNEQFF	TGCGCCAGCAGCCAAGATGAGCGGAGAACCTACAATGAGCAGTTCTTC
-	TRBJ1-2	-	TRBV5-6	CASSSKTGMDGGYTF	TGTGCCAGCAGCTCTAAAACAGGGATGGATGGCGGCTACACCTTC
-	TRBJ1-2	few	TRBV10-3	CAISEGRSVYTF	TGTGCCATCAGTGAGGGCAGGTCAGTCTACACCTTC
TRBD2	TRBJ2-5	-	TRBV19	CASSETSGVRETQYF	TGTGCCAGTAGTGAGACTAGCGGGGTGAGGGAGACCCAGTACTTC
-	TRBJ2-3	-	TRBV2	CACRGTADTQYF	TGTGCCTGCCGCGGGACAGCGGATACGCAGTATTTT
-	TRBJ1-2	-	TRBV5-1	CASSLATAYGYTF	TGCGCCAGCAGCTTGGCAACAGCTTATGGCTACACCTTC